The 10 T cell receptor beta chains in this list originate from one sample, sequenced in a study of T cells in Graves' hyperthyroidism and ophthalmopathy. The TCR beta CDR3 regions underwent amplification using RNA transcripts as the source. A set of HTBI primers served as the primers for a first-round RT-PCR of the TCR CDR3. TCRdb re-called the multiplex PCR reads with MiXCR, one entry per CDR3 protein. This sample has approximately 360,000 distinct CDR3 sequences, with 15% to 17% found just once. Sequencing was done on a sample of blood. The origin of the receptors is a woman aged 18-35 years with Graves' hyperthyroidism that later progressed to Graves' ophthalmopathy.

In DNA form, the CDR3 reads TGTGCCAGTAGTAACAGGGGGCGACGTTTAAGGTTTGGAACTGAAGCTTTCTTT. This sequence encodes CASSNRGRRLRFGTEAFF. This chain joins TRBV19 and TRBJ1-1, with 9 bases fitting TRBD1. Germline V gives CDR1 LNHDA, CDR2 SQIVND (reference sequence). The V and J ends lost 4 bases and 5 bases, in that order; junction bases with no gene match: 17. This CDR3 is built from 18 residues.

This clonotype was seen ten or more times. V and J are TRBV9 and TRBJ2-7; perhaps TRBD1 as D (6 bases). This CDR3 region has 14 residues. With 3 bases removed from V and 0 bases from J, the gap between germline ends came to 10 bases. Per the germline V gene, CDR1 is SGDLS and CDR2 is YYNGEE. The CDR3 DNA follows: TGTGCCAGCAGCGAGACAGGTCTCTCCTACGAGCAGTACTTC. Translation gives CASSETGLSYEQYF.

The chain links TRBV5-6 to TRBJ1-2; D call uncertain. The V gene lost 0 bases and the J gene lost 1 base, with 7 bases spanning the gap. The CDR3 spans 14 residues. CDR1 is SGHDT, CDR2 YYEEEE, per germline. The CDR3 here is CASSLGQNNYGYTF. The CDR3 DNA reads as TGTGCCAGCAGCTTGGGGCAGAATAACTATGGCTACACCTTC.

This clonotype was observed many times. The chain joins TRBV3-1 to TRBJ2-1, with 15 nucleotides matching TRBD2. There are 14 residues in the CDR3. CDR1 and CDR2 from the germline V gene are LGHDT and YNNKEL (reference sequence). The J segment lost 15 bases and the V segment lost 4 bases, leaving 7 bases of the junction unmatched. The CDR3 loop is CASSRNGLAGGRFF. The CDR3, as DNA: TGTGCCAGCAGCCGAAACGGACTAGCGGGAGGGAGGTTCTTC.

This clonotype was seen ten or more times. The chain couples TRBV28 to TRBJ1-6; unclear D gene. The CDR3 runs 13 residues. CDR1 and CDR2 from the germline V gene are MDHEN and SYDVKM. V was shortened by 6 bases and J by 11 bases, with 14 bases between the two germline ends. The CDR3 DNA is TGTGCCAGCAGCCGTCGAGGGAGGACACCCCTCCACTTT. Translating it yields CASSRRGRTPLHF.

Comment on this clonotype: This may stem from a read error, because a much larger clone lies one nucleotide away. The rearrangement uses TRBV7-2 and TRBJ2-1; TRBD1 matches 7 bases. The J call may be incorrect, as the DNA end agrees better with TRBJ2-7. This CDR3 region has 17 residues. From germline, CDR1 is SGHTA and CDR2 FQGNSA. The CDR3 region is CASSLDAGQVGYNEQYF. The CDR3 DNA reads TGTGCCAGCAGCTTAGATGCCGGACAGGTTGGGTACAATGAGCAGTACTTC.

This clonotype was counted many times. In DNA, the CDR3 is TGTGCCAGCAGAAAGCGGGCCAGTACCCACGAGCAGTACTTC. Residues: CASRKRASTHEQYF. The chain joins TRBV3-1 to TRBJ2-7; a weak D match, TRBD2 (6 bases). Germline loops: CDR1 LGHDT, CDR2 YNNKEL (reference sequence). The V end was cut by 6 bases, the J end by 5 bases, with 17 bases between. This CDR3 has 14 residues.

Many counts were recorded for this clonotype. The chain has TRBV28 and TRBJ2-4, with a tentative D call TRBD1 (5 bases). The CDR3 has 14 amino acids. The germline CDR1 and CDR2 sequences are MDHEN and SYDVKM. V was trimmed by 3 bases and J by 1 base, leaving 7 bases between them. The CDR3 loop reads CASSFRAAKNIQYF. The CDR3 nucleotides are TGTGCCAGCAGTTTCAGGGCGGCCAAAAACATTCAGTACTTC. Supplemented by reference TRBV28 and TRBJ2-4, the full variable domain reads DVKVTQSSRYLVKRTGEKVFLECVQDMDHENMFWYRQDPGLGLRLIYFSYDVKMKEKGDIPEGYSVSREKKERFSLILESASTNQTSMYLCASSFRAAKNIQYFGAGTRLSVL.

The gene calls are TRBV9 and TRBJ2-1; 7 positions agree with TRBD2. This CDR3 contains 15 residues. After removal of 3 bases from V and 5 bases from J, the junction contained 8 bases not matched to a gene. In germline, CDR1 is SGDLS, CDR2 YYNGEE. The chain's CDR3 is CASSGSSGWDNEQFF. CDR3 nucleotides: TGTGCCAGCAGCGGAAGTAGCGGGTGGGACAATGAGCAGTTCTTC.

The table lists this clonotype with a few counts. The V gene is TRBV7-9, the J gene TRBJ1-5, with D unclear. This CDR3 contains 12 residues. V dropped 1 base and J dropped 7 bases, with 5 bases sitting between them. Germline-derived CDR1 and CDR2 are SEHNR and FQNEAQ (reference sequence). DNA for the CDR3: TGTGCCAGCAGCTTAGGAAAACAGCCCCAGCATTTT. This gives the protein CASSLGKQPQHF.